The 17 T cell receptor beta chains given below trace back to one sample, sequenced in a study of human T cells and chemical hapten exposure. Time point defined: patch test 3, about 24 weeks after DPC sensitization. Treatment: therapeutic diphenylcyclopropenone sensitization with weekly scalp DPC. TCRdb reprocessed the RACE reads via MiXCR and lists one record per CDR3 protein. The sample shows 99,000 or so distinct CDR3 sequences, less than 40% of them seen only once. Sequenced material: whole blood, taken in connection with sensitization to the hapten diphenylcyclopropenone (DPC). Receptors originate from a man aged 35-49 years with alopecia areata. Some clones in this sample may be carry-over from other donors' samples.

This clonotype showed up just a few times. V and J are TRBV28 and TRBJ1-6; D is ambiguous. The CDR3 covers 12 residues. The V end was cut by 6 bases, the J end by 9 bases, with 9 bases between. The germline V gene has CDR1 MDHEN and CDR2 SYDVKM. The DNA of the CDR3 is TGTGCCAGCAGGTCGGTGCGTTCACCCCTCCACTTT. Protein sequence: CASRSVRSPLHF.

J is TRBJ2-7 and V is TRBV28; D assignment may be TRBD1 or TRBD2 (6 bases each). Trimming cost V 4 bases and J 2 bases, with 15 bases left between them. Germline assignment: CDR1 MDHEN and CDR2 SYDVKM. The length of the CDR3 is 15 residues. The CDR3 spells CASSSWGAGAYEQYF. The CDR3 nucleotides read TGTGCCAGCAGTTCTTGGGGGGCAGGGGCCTACGAGCAGTACTTC.

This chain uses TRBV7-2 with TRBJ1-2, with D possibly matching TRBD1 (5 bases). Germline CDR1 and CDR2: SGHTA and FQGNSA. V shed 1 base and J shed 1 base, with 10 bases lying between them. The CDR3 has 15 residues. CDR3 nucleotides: TGTGCCAGCAGCTTAGAGGCAGGGTATAACTATGGCTACACCTTC. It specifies CASSLEAGYNYGYTF.

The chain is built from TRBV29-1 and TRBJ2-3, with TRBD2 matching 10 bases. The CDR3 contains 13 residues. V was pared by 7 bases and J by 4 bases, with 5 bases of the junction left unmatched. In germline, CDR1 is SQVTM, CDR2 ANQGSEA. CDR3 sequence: CSGTSGGADTQYF. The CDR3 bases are TGCAGCGGGACTAGCGGAGGGGCAGATACGCAGTATTTT.

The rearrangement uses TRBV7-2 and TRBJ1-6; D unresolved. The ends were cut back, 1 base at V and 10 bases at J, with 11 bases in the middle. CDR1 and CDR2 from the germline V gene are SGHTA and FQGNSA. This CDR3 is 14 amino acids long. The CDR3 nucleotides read TGTGCCAGCAGCTTAGGCGGGCCGGGATCACCCCTCCACTTT. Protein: CASSLGGPGSPLHF.

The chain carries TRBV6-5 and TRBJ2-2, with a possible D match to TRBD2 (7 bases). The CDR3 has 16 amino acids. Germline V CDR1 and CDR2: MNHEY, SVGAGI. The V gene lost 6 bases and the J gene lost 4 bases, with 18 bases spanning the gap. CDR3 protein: CASSQGEGGGTGELFF. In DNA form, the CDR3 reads TGTGCCAGCAGCCAAGGGGAGGGAGGGGGCACCGGGGAGCTGTTTTTT.

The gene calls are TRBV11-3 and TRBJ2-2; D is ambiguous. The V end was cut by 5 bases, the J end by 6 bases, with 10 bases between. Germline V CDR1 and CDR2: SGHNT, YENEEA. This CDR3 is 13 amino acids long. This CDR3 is CASSNRGAGELFF. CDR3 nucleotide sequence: TGTGCCAGCAGCAACCGTGGGGCCGGGGAGCTGTTTTTT.

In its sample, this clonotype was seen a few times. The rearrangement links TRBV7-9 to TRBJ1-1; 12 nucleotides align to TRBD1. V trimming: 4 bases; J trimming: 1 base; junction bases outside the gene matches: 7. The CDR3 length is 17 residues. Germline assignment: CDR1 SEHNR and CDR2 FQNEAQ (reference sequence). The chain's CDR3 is CASSSMGQGAPNTEAFF. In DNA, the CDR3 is TGTGCCAGCAGCTCCATGGGACAGGGGGCCCCGAACACTGAAGCTTTCTTT.

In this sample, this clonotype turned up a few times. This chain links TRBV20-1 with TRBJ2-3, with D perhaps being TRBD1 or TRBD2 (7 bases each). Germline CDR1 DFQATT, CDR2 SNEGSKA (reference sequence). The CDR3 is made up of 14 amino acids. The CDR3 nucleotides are TGCACCGGAGGGGGCCTAGCGGGCACAGATACGCAGTATTTT. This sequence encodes CTGGGLAGTDTQYF.

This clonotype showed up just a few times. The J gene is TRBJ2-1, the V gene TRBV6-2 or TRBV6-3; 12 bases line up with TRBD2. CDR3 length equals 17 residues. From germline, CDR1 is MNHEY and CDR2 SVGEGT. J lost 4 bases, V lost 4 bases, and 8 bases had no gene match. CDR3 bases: TGTGCCAGCAGTTCAAGGTCTAGCGGGAGGGTGTACAATGAGCAGTTCTTC. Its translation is CASSSRSSGRVYNEQFF.

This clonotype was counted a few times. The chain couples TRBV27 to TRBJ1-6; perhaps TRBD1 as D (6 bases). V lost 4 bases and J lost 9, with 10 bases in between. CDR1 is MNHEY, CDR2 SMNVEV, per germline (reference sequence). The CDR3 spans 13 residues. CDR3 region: CASSSQGSSPLHF. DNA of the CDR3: TGTGCCAGCAGTTCCCAGGGGTCTTCACCCCTCCACTTT.

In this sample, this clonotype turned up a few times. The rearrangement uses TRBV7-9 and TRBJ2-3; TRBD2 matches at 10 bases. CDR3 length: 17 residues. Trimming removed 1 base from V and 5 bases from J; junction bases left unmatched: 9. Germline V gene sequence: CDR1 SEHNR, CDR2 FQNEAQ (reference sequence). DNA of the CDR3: TGTGCCAGCAGCTTAGATCTCCGGCTAGCGGGAGTAGATACGCAGTATTTT. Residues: CASSLDLRLAGVDTQYF.

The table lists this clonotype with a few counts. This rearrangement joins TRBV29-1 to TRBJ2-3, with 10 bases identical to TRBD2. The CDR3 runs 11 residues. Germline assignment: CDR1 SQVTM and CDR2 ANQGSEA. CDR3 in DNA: TGCAGTCATAGCGGGAGGTATACGCAGTATTTT. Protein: CSHSGRYTQYF.

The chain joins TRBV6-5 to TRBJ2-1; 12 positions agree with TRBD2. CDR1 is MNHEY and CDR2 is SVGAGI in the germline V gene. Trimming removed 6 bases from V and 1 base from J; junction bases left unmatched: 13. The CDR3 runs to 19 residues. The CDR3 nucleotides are TGTGCCAGCAGGCCAAAGACCCCGACTAGCGGGAGTTCCTACAATGAGCAGTTCTTC. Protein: CASRPKTPTSGSSYNEQFF.

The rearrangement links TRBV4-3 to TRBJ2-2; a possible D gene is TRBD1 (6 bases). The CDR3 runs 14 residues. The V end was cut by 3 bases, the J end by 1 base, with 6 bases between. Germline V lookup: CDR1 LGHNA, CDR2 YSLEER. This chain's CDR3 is CASSQDRNTGELFF. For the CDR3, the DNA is TGCGCCAGCAGCCAGGACAGGAACACCGGGGAGCTGTTTTTT.

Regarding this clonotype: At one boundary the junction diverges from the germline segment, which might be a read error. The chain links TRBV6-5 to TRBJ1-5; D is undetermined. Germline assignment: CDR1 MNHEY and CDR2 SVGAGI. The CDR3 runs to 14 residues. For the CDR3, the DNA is TGTGCCAGCAGTCCCCGCCTGGGCAAGCAGCCCCAGCATTTT. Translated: CASSPRLGKQPQHF.

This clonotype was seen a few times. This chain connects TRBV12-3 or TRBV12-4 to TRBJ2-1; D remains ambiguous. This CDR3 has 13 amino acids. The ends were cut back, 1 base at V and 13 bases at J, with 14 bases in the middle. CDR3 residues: CASSLGPQGIQFF. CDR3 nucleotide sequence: TGTGCCAGCAGTTTAGGGCCTCAAGGCATACAGTTCTTC.